Presented here are 3 T cell receptor beta chains from one specimen sequenced in a study of follicular helper T cells after annual influenza vaccination. Method: immunoSEQ multiplex PCR; TCRdb's copy keeps in-frame clones and lacks some. The table records some 4,000 clones, about four fifths of them present only once. The sample's time point: 2015-2016 season, 7 days after influenza vaccination. This material consisted of CXCR5+ CD38- circulating T follicular helper cells from blood, taken 7 days after influenza vaccination. The subset was: circulating Tfh, non-naive CD4+CXCR5+PD-1+ (ICOS+CD38+ or ICOS-CD38-). The receptors here all came from an adult who received the influenza vaccine.

J is TRBJ1-2 and V is TRBV29-1; no reliable D call. Germline V lookup: CDR1 SQVTM, CDR2 ANQGSEA. This CDR3 comprises 11 residues. V lost 0 bases to trimming and J lost 7 bases, with 6 bases between them. This CDR3 reads CSVEEGFGYTF. The CDR3 nucleotides read TGCAGCGTTGAAGAAGGGTTTGGCTACACCTTC.

This sequence joins TRBV9 and TRBJ2-3; 8 bases map to TRBD2. V shed 0 bases, J shed 3 bases, and the junction held 9 bases outside the gene matches. Germline V gives CDR1 SGDLS, CDR2 YYNGEE. The CDR3 spans 17 residues. Here the CDR3 reads CASSVGPSGRGTDTQYF. The CDR3 region has the DNA TGTGCCAGCAGCGTAGGCCCCAGCGGGAGAGGGACAGATACGCAGTATTTT.

The chain uses TRBV6-5 and TRBJ2-3; TRBD2 matches 7 bases. From germline, CDR1 is MNHEY and CDR2 SVGAGI. V lost 0 bases to trimming and J lost 2 bases; unmatched junction nucleotides: 2. The CDR3 extends over 15 amino acids. The CDR3 DNA follows: TGTGCCAGCAGTTACTCCGCGGGGGACACAGATACGCAGTATTTT. Residues: CASSYSAGDTDTQYF.